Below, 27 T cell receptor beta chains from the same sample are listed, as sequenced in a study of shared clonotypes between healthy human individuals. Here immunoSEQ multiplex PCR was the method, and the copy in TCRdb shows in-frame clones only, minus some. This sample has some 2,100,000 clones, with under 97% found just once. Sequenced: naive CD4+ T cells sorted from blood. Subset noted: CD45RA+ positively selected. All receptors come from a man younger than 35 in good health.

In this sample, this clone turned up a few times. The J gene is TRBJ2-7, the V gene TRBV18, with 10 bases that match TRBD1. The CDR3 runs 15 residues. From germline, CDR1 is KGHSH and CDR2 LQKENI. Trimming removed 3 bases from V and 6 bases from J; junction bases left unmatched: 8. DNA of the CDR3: TGTGCCAGCTCACCTCAGGGACAGGGGCTCAGCGAGCAGTACTTC. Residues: CASSPQGQGLSEQYF.

CDR3 residues: CASSPGRMTLYEQYF. The CDR3 DNA follows: TGTGCCAGCAGCCCAGGACGGATGACCCTCTACGAGCAGTACTTC. The chain carries TRBV7-2 and TRBJ2-7; unclear D gene. The CDR3 is 15 residues long. Germline values: CDR1 SGHTA, CDR2 FQGNSA. The V and J ends lost 5 bases and 3 bases respectively, with 17 bases between them.

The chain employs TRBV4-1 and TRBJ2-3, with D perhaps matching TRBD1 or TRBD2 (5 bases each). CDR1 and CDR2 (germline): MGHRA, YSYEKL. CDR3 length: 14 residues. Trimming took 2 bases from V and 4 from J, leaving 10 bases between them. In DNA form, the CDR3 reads TGCGCCAGCAGCCAACAATTGGGACCAGATACGCAGTATTTT. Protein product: CASSQQLGPDTQYF.

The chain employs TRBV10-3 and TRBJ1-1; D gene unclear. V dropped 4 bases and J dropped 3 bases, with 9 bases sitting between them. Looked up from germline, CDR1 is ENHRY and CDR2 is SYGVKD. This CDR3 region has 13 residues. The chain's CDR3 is CAISGSGYTEAFF. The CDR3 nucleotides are TGTGCCATCAGTGGTAGCGGGTACACTGAAGCTTTCTTT.

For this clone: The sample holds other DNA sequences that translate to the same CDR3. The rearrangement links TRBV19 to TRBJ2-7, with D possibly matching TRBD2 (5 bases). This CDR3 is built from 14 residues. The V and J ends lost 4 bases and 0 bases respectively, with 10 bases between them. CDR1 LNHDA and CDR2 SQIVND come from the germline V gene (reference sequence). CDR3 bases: TGTGCCAGTAGTAGGACGGGGAGCTCCTACGAGCAGTACTTC. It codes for CASSRTGSSYEQYF.

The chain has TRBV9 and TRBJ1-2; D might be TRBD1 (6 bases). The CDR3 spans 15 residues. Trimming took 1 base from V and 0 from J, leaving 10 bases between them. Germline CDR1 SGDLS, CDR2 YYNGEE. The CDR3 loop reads CASSVWDTTNYGYTF. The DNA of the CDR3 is TGTGCCAGCAGCGTATGGGACACCACTAACTATGGCTACACCTTC.

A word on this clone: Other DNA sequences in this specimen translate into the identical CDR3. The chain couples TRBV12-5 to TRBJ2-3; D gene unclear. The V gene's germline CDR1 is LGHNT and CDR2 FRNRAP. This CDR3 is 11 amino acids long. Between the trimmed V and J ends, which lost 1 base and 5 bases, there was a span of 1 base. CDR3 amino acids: CASGLGDTQYF. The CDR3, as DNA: TGTGCTAGTGGTTTGGGAGATACGCAGTATTTT.

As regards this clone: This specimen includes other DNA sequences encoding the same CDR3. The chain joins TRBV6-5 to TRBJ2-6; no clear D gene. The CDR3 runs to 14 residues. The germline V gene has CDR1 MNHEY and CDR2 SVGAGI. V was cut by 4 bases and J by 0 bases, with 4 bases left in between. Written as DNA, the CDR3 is TGTGCCAGCAGTTTAAGCTCTGGGGCCAACGTCCTGACTTTC. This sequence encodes CASSLSSGANVLTF.

The CDR3 protein is CASSTGTSGRETQYF. The CDR3 DNA sequence: TGTGCCAGCAGCACTGGGACTAGCGGGAGAGAGACCCAGTACTTC. J is TRBJ2-5 and V is TRBV7-9; TRBD2 matches at 14 bases. CDR1 and CDR2 (germline): SEHNR, FQNEAQ (reference sequence). The CDR3 spans 15 residues. J was trimmed by 4 bases and V by 5 bases; bases with no gene match: 3. Supplemented by reference TRBV7-9 and TRBJ2-5, the full variable domain reads DTGVSQNPRHKITKRGQNVTFRCDPISEHNRLYWYRQTLGQGPEFLTYFQNEAQLEKSRLLSDRFSAERPKGSFSTLEIQRTEQGDSAMYLCASSTGTSGRETQYFGPGTRLLVL.

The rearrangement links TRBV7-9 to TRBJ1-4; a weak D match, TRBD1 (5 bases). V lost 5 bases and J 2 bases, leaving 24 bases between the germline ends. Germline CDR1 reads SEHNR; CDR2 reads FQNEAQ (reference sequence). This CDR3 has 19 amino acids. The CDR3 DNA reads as TGTGCCAGCAGCGAGTTTAGGGGCACTTTCACTACCACTAATGAAAAACTGTTTTTT. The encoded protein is CASSEFRGTFTTTNEKLFF. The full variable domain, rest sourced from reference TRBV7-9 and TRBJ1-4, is DTGVSQNPRHKITKRGQNVTFRCDPISEHNRLYWYRQTLGQGPEFLTYFQNEAQLEKSRLLSDRFSAERPKGSFSTLEIQRTEQGDSAMYLCASSEFRGTFTTTNEKLFFGSGTQLSVL.

The CDR3 loop reads CASSLGRGPMNIQYF. The CDR3 nucleotides are TGCGCCAGCAGCTTGGGACGGGGGCCGATGAACATTCAGTACTTC. This chain joins TRBV5-1 and TRBJ2-4; D assignment may be TRBD1 or TRBD2 (6 bases each). This CDR3 contains 15 residues. CDR1 is SGHRS and CDR2 is YFSETQ in the germline V gene. V lost 0 bases, J lost 7 bases, and 14 bases lay in between. The full variable domain, completed using reference TRBV5-1 and TRBJ2-4, is KAGVTQTPRYLIKTRGQQVTLSCSPISGHRSVSWYQQTPGQGLQFLFEYFSETQRNKGNFPGRFSGRQFSNSRSEMNVSTLELGDSALYLCASSLGRGPMNIQYFGAGTRLSVL.

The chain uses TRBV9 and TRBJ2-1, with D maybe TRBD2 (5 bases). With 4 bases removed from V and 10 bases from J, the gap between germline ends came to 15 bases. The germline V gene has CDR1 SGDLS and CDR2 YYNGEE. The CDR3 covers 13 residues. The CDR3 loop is CASSPTSFIEQFF. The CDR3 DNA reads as TGTGCCAGCAGCCCAACTAGTTTCATCGAGCAGTTCTTC.

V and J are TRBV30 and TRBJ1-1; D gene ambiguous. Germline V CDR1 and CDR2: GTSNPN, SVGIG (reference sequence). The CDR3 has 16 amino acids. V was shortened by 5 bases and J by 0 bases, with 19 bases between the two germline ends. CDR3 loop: CAWQKGGLPLNTEAFF. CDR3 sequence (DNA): TGTGCCTGGCAAAAGGGTGGGCTCCCCTTGAACACTGAAGCTTTCTTT.

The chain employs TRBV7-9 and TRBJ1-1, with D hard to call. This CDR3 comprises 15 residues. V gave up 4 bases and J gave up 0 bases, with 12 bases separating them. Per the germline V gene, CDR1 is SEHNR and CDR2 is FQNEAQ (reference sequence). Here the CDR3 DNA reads TGTGCCAGCAGCTCGGACGCCTCCATGAACACTGAAGCTTTCTTT. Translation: CASSSDASMNTEAFF.

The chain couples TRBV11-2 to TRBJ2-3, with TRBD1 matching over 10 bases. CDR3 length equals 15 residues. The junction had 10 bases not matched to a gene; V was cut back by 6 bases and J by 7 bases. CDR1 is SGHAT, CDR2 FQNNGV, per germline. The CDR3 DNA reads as TGTGCCAGCAGGCTCGCCGGGACAGGGGATCATACGCAGTATTTT. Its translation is CASRLAGTGDHTQYF.

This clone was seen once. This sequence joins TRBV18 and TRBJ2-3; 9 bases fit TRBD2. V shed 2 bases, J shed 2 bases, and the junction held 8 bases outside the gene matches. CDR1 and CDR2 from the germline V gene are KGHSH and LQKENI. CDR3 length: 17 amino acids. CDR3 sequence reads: CASSPGRLAGTTDTQYF. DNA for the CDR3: TGTGCCAGCTCACCAGGAAGGCTAGCGGGGACCACAGATACGCAGTATTTT.

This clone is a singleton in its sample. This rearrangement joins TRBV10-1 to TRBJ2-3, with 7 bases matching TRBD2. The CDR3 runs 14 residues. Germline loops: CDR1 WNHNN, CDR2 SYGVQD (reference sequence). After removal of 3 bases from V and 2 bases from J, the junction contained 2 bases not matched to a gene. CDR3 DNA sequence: TGCGCCAGCAGTGACGGGACTACCACAGATACGCAGTATTTT. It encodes CASSDGTTTDTQYF.

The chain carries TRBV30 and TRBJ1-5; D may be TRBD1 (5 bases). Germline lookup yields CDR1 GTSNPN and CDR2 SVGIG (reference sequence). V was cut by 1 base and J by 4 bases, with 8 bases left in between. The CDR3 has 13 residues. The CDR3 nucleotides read TGTGCCTGGAGTGGTCCAGGGAATCAGCCCCAGCATTTT. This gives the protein CAWSGPGNQPQHF.

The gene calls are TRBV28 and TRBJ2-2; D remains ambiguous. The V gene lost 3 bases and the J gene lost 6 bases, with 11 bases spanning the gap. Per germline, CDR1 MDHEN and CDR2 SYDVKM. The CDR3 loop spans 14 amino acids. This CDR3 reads CASSFSRGSGELFF. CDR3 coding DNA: TGTGCCAGCAGTTTCAGTCGCGGCTCCGGGGAGCTGTTTTTT.

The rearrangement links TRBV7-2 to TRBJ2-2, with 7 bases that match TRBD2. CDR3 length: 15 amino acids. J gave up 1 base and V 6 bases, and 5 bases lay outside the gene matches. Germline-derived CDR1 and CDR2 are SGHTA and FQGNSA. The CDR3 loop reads CASSSREGNTGELFF. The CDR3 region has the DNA TGTGCCAGCAGTTCGAGGGAGGGGAACACCGGGGAGCTGTTTTTT.

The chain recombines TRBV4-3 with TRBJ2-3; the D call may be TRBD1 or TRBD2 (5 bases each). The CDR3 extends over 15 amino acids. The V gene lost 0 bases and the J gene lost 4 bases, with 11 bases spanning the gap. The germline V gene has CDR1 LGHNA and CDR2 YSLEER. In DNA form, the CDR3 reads TGCGCCAGCAGCCAAGATTGGGGGTCCCCAGATACGCAGTATTTT. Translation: CASSQDWGSPDTQYF.

The CDR3 region has the DNA TGTGCCAGCAGCGTCGGCGCTGGGCTAGCGGGAGGGTCCTACAATGAGCAGTTCTTC. It codes for CASSVGAGLAGGSYNEQFF. The rearrangement joins TRBV9 to TRBJ2-1; 12 bases agree with TRBD2. Trimming took 2 bases from V and 1 from J; bases not matched to a gene: 10. The CDR3 has 19 residues. Germline CDR1 SGDLS, CDR2 YYNGEE.

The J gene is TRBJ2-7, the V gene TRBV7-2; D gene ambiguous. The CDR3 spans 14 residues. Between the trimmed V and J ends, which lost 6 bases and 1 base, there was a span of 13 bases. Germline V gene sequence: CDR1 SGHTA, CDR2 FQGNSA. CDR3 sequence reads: CASRFEALSYEQYF. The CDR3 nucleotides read TGTGCCAGCAGGTTCGAGGCACTATCCTACGAGCAGTACTTC.

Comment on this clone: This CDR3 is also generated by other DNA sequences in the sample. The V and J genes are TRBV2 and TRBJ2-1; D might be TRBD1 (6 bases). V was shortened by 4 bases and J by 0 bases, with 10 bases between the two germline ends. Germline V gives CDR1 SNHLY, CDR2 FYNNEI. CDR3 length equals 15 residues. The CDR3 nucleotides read TGTGCCAGCAGTGTAGACAGGAGCTCCTACAATGAGCAGTTCTTC. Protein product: CASSVDRSSYNEQFF.

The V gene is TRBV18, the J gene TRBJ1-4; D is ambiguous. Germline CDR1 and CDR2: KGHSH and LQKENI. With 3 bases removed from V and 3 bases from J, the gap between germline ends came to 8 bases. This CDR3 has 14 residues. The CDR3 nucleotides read TGTGCCAGCTCACCCTGGGCGGCTAATGAAAAACTGTTTTTT. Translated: CASSPWAANEKLFF.

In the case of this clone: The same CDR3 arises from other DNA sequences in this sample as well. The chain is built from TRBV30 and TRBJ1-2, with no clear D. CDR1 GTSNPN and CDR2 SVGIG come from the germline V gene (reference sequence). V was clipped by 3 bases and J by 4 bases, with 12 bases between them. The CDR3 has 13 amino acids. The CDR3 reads CAWSDASVYGYTF. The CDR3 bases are TGTGCCTGGAGCGACGCATCGGTCTATGGCTACACCTTC.

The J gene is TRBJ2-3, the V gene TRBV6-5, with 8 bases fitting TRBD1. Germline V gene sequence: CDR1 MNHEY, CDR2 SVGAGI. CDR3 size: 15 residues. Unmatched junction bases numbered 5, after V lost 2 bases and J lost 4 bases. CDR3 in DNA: TGTGCCAGCAGTTACGGGGCAGGGGGCCCAGATACGCAGTATTTT. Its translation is CASSYGAGGPDTQYF.